This TCR beta chain was obtained from a study of T cell repertoires in ileal Crohn's disease. On the study more broadly: Surgery for a complication: stricturing in about 61%, penetrating in approximately 40%.

As to this clone: No antigen is known for it.

Using immunoSEQ multiplex PCR, the repertoire was profiled, and TCRdb retains in-frame clones only, with some absent. The sample records 55,000 to 65,000 clones, about 88% being singletons. With V trimmed by 2 bases and J by 1 base, 0 bases remained unmatched. The CDR3 consists of 13 residues. The germline V gene has CDR1 SGHRS and CDR2 YFSETQ. Time point reported: neoterminal ileum biopsy at postoperative endoscopy, about 6 months after surgery. Study-wide results and caveats: Every patient over 26.8% clonality showed endoscopic recurrence. Within the first postoperative year, endoscopy came at median roughly seven months.

The clonotype comes from an adult with Crohn's disease. What was sequenced was ileal tissue. The rearrangement uses TRBV5-1 and TRBJ2-7; the match to TRBD2 covers 7 bases. The chain's CDR3 is CASSLAGSYEQYV. CDR3 DNA: TGCGCCAGCAGCTTAGCGGGATCCTACGAGCAGTACGTC.